Listed below are T cell receptor beta chains from one sample, sequenced in a study of vaccination and CD4 T cells after COVID-19. Using its own MiXCR run on the PCR reads, TCRdb lists one record per CDR3 protein. The table records 25,000 or so distinct CDR3 sequences, roughly 51% of them present only once. The sample in question was CD4+ T cells from blood, obtained before SARS-CoV-2 vaccination. These receptors all stem from a human donor who had recovered from COVID-19. Both conserved end residues are part of each CDR3. The D gene is left open where the match is weak. Only part of the rows carry a size: once, few, many, or a class if the clone is expanded.

V,length,J,D,size,CDR3,DNA
TRBV5-8,14,TRBJ2-3,NA,NA,CASSLTGTSNTQYF,TGTGCCAGCAGCTTGACAGGAACTTCAAATACGCAGTATTTT
TRBV6-1,11,TRBJ2-7,NA,NA,CASSELYEQYF,TGTGCCAGCAGTGAACTCTACGAGCAGTACTTC
TRBV7-9,14,TRBJ1-4,NA,NA,CASSGGGGGVKLFF,TGTGCCAGCAGCGGCGGGGGGGGCGGCGTGAAACTGTTTTTT
TRBV7-6,17,TRBJ2-1,TRBD2,NA,CASSSWGLAGSYNEQFF,TGTGCCAGCAGCTCGTGGGGACTAGCGGGCTCCTACAATGAGCAGTTCTTC
TRBV20-1,15,TRBJ2-3,TRBD2,few,CSAPSAGGITDTQYF,TGCAGTGCCCCGTCAGCGGGAGGAATAACAGATACGCAGTATTTT
TRBV24-1,13,TRBJ1-5,NA,NA,CATSRQGFQPQHF,TGTGCCACCAGTAGGCAGGGGTTTCAGCCCCAGCATTTT
TRBV24-1,12,TRBJ1-2,NA,few,CATSDQGLRYTF,TGTGCCACCAGTGATCAGGGGTTGCGCTACACCTTC
TRBV28,13,TRBJ1-1,TRBD1,NA,CASNEGANTEAFF,TGTGCCAGCAATGAGGGGGCGAACACTGAAGCTTTCTTT
TRBV30,15,TRBJ1-5,TRBD1,NA,CAWSVGQGANQPQHF,TGTGCCTGGAGTGTGGGACAGGGGGCCAATCAGCCCCAGCATTTT
TRBV2,17,TRBJ2-7,TRBD1,NA,CASSEALWAGGTYEQYF,TGTGCCAGCAGTGAAGCGCTTTGGGCAGGGGGCACCTACGAGCAGTACTTC
TRBV12-3/TRBV12-4,13,TRBJ1-2,TRBD1,NA,CASSRDRDYGYTF,TGTGCCAGCAGCCGAGACAGGGACTATGGCTACACCTTC
TRBV7-9,11,TRBJ2-3,NA,NA,CASSHKDTQYF,TGTGCCAGCAGCCACAAGGATACGCAGTATTTT
TRBV24-1,14,TRBJ2-3,NA,few,CATSDFGATDTQYF,TGTGCCACCAGTGATTTCGGGGCGACAGATACGCAGTATTTT
TRBV4-2,15,TRBJ2-3,NA,NA,CASSQGGLGTDTQYF,TGTGCCAGCAGCCAAGGGGGTTTGGGGACAGATACGCAGTATTTT
TRBV4-2,15,TRBJ1-3,NA,NA,CASSLGEGSGNTIYF,TGTGCCAGCAGCCTAGGGGAGGGATCGGGAAACACCATATATTTT
TRBV27,14,TRBJ2-7,NA,NA,CASSLTQLTGEQYF,TGTGCCAGCAGTTTAACCCAATTAACAGGGGAGCAGTACTTC
TRBV5-4,16,TRBJ2-4,TRBD2,NA,CASSQKAGGPKNIQYF,TGTGCCAGCAGCCAAAAAGCGGGAGGGCCCAAAAACATTCAGTACTTC
TRBV24-1,13,TRBJ2-7,TRBD2,few,CATSEGTRDEQYF,TGTGCCACCAGTGAGGGGACTAGAGACGAGCAGTACTTC
TRBV7-6,15,TRBJ2-2,TRBD2,few,CASSSRAGVSGELFF,TGTGCCAGCAGCTCACGAGCGGGAGTTTCCGGGGAGCTGTTTTTT
TRBV4-1,15,TRBJ2-7,NA,NA,CASRPSVLTSYEQYF,TGCGCCAGCAGACCTAGCGTTCTAACATCCTACGAGCAGTACTTC
TRBV20-1,16,TRBJ1-1,TRBD1,NA,CSARDRKGAMNTEAFF,TGCAGTGCTAGAGATCGTAAGGGGGCCATGAACACTGAAGCTTTCTTT
TRBV7-8,15,TRBJ2-7,TRBD1,NA,CASSKTGTGDYEQYF,TGTGCCAGCAGCAAGACCGGGACAGGAGATTACGAGCAGTACTTC
TRBV18,14,TRBJ1-1,NA,NA,CASSPRNPHAEAFF,TGTGCCAGCTCACCACGTAACCCGCATGCTGAAGCTTTCTTT
TRBV30,16,TRBJ2-3,NA,NA,CAWSEIWGTSTDTQYF,TGTGCCTGGAGTGAGATTTGGGGAACTAGCACAGATACGCAGTATTTT
TRBV5-1,16,TRBJ2-7,TRBD2,NA,CASSLVTGGYSYEQYF,TGCGCCAGCAGCTTGGTAACGGGAGGGTACTCCTACGAGCAGTACTTC
TRBV7-5,17,TRBJ2-7,NA,once,CISVPEALVDSAYEQYF,NA
TRBV6-2/TRBV6-3,16,TRBJ2-7,TRBD2,NA,CASSGLAGGPTYEQYF,TGTGCCAGCAGCGGACTAGCGGGAGGACCTACCTACGAGCAGTACTTC
TRBV19,16,TRBJ2-1,NA,NA,CASSIGVRALYNEQFF,TGTGCCAGTAGTATAGGCGTGAGGGCCCTATACAATGAGCAGTTCTTC
TRBV24-1,21,TRBJ1-6,NA,NA,CATSDFRIPPDSPFYNSPLHF,TGTGCCACCAGTGATTTCCGGATTCCTCCAGACTCCCCTTTCTATAATTCACCCCTCCACTTT
TRBV11-1,12,TRBJ2-7,TRBD1,medium-sized,CASSGQGREQYF,TGTGCCAGCAGCGGACAGGGACGAGAGCAGTACTTC
TRBV6-5,17,TRBJ2-6,NA,NA,CASSYIRTVPGANVLTF,TGTGCCAGCAGTTACATCAGGACAGTTCCTGGGGCCAACGTCCTGACTTTC
TRBV2,12,TRBJ2-7,NA,few,CASTRDINEQYF,TGTGCCAGCACCAGGGACATTAACGAGCAGTACTTC
TRBV20-1,14,TRBJ1-6,TRBD1,few,CSARSGQANSPLHF,TGCAGTGCTAGGTCGGGACAGGCAAATTCACCCCTCCACTTT
TRBV28,15,TRBJ2-3,NA,NA,CASSPGTTSTDTQYF,TGTGCCAGCAGTCCTGGGACAACCAGCACAGATACGCAGTATTTT
TRBV6-1,14,TRBJ1-1,NA,NA,CASLRSFRVPEAFF,TGTGCCAGCCTTCGCTCTTTCAGGGTCCCTGAAGCTTTCTTT
TRBV28,14,TRBJ1-2,NA,NA,CASSLFRNNYGYTF,TGTGCCAGCAGTTTATTCAGGAATAACTATGGCTACACCTTC
TRBV28,14,TRBJ1-1,NA,NA,CASRGGRSNTEAFF,TGTGCCAGCAGGGGTGGAAGGTCGAACACTGAAGCTTTCTTT
TRBV20-1,12,TRBJ1-2,NA,few,CSGHRGHYGYTF,TGCAGTGGGCATAGGGGCCACTATGGCTACACCTTC
TRBV20-1,17,TRBJ2-5,TRBD2,NA,CSGGPGVTSGKGETQYF,TGCAGTGGGGGGCCAGGGGTAACTAGCGGGAAGGGAGAGACCCAGTACTTC
TRBV27,13,TRBJ2-1,TRBD1,few,CASSLYRGTGRFF,TGTGCCAGCAGTTTATATCGGGGGACAGGGCGGTTCTTC
TRBV24-1,13,TRBJ2-7,NA,few,CATSDSTPYEQYF,TGTGCCACCAGTGATTCTACCCCCTACGAGCAGTACTTC
TRBV30,12,TRBJ2-7,NA,NA,CAWSPGPYEQYF,TGTGCCTGGAGTCCCGGGCCCTACGAGCAGTACTTC
TRBV27,14,TRBJ2-5,NA,NA,CASTMWASQETQYF,TGTGCCAGCACCATGTGGGCTAGTCAAGAGACCCAGTACTTC
TRBV19,13,TRBJ1-6,TRBD1,NA,CASRMDRGPPLHF,TGTGCCAGTAGGATGGACAGGGGTCCACCCCTCCACTTT
TRBV25-1,14,TRBJ1-1,NA,few,CASSGGGLFTEAFF,TGTGCCAGCAGTGGAGGAGGGTTGTTCACTGAAGCTTTCTTT
TRBV7-3,17,TRBJ2-5,TRBD2,NA,CASSLGVAGGPQETQYF,TGTGCCAGCAGCTTAGGGGTAGCGGGAGGCCCGCAAGAGACCCAGTACTTC